This T cell receptor beta chain was recovered during a study of T-cell memory formation after mild COVID-19. As for the study in general: There were largely donor-specific TCR clusters.

Note on this clonotype: What it recognizes is unknown.

Study results and limitations: The SARS-CoV-2 specificity of second-wave clones reaching peak at day 37 remained unverified. The study found contracting CD4+ clones mainly in CM and EM and contracting CD8+ clones in EMRA. Balance between CD4 and CD8 was seen in clones contracting day 15 to 85, and a CD4+ lean was seen in later expanders.

TCRdb ran MiXCR on the 5' RACE reads and lists one entry per CDR3 protein. The data contain more than 300,000 distinct CDR3 sequences, roughly 13% of them singletons. Sequencing was carried out using PBMCs or a T cell subset sorted from them (not recorded which). The source is a man aged 18 to 35 who had mild COVID-19 (a few samples of this study predate the infection). Cell type and time point are not known.

CDR3 amino acids: CATSLGYEQFF. The CDR3 DNA reads TGTGCCACCAGTTTGGGATATGAGCAGTTCTTC. This rearrangement joins TRBV24-1 to TRBJ2-1; D gene unclear. The V gene's germline CDR1 is KGHDR and CDR2 SFDVKD. Trimming removed 6 bases from V and 8 bases from J, with 7 bases in between. CDR3 size: 11 residues.